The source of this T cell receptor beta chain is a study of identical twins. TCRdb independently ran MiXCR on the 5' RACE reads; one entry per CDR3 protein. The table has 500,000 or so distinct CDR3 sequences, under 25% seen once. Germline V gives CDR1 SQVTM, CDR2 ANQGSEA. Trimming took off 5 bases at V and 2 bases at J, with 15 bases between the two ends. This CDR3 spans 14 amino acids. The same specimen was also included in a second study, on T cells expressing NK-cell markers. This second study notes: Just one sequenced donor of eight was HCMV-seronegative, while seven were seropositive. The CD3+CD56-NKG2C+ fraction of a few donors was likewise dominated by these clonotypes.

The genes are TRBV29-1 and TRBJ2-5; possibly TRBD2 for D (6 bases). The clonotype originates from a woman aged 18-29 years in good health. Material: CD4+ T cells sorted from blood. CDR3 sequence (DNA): TGCAGCGTTCCTAGACCCCGGGGGCAAGAGACCCAGTACTTC. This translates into CSVPRPRGQETQYF.